Listed below are T cell receptor beta chains from one sample, sequenced in a study of blood T cell repertoires in COVID-19. Assay: immunoSEQ multiplex PCR; the TCRdb copy retains only in-frame clones and omits some. Of fewer than 400,000 clones listed, more than 85% are singletons. The sequencing sample was made of PBMCs or T cells enriched from blood (not recorded which). Receptors were obtained from a woman in her 30s who had recovered from COVID-19. Both conserved end residues are part of each CDR3. A D gene is named only where the DNA matches it firmly. Size is omitted from some rows. Given values are once, few, many or a class for expanded clones.

>TRBJ2-5|-|TRBV2|TRBD1
TGTGCCAGCAGGGACAGGGTGGGAGAAGAGACCCAGTACTTC
CASRDRVGEETQYF
>TRBJ2-5|-|TRBV9|TRBD2
TGTGCCAGCAGCCGTGGGGGTAGCGGGGTTCCAGGGGAGACCCAGTACTTC
CASSRGGSGVPGETQYF
>TRBJ1-2|-|TRBV2|-
TGTGCCAGCAGCAGAGACAGGATTAACTATGGCTACACCTTC
CASSRDRINYGYTF
>TRBJ1-1|-|TRBV7-2|-
TGTGCCAGCAGCCCAGACAAGGGGCGTTGGGACACTGAAGCTTTCTTT
CASSPDKGRWDTEAFF
>TRBJ1-3|-|TRBV18|-
TGTGCCAGCTCAGGAGACTCTGGAAACACCATATATTTT
CASSGDSGNTIYF
>TRBJ2-5|-|TRBV2|TRBD2
TGTGCCAGTAACGGGCCTAGCGGGACAGAGACCCAGTACTTC
CASNGPSGTETQYF
>TRBJ2-5|-|TRBV18|TRBD1
TGTGCCAGCTCACTAGGGACAGAAGAGACCCAGTACTTC
CASSLGTEETQYF
>TRBJ2-7|-|TRBV21-1|-
TGTGCCAGCAGCGCTGTTCCCGTAAGGACAGGGGGCCCCTACGAGCAGTACTTC
CASSAVPVRTGGPYEQYF
>TRBJ2-7|once|TRBV11-2|-
TGTGCCAGCAGCTTAGTAGGGGCAGCTAACTACGAGCAGTACTTC
CASSLVGAANYEQYF
>TRBJ1-5|-|TRBV19|-
TGTGCCAGTAGTGCAGCGGACGGACTGAATCAGCCCCAGCATTTT
CASSAADGLNQPQHF
>TRBJ2-1|-|TRBV5-1|-
TGCGCCAGCAGCTTGCAGGTTAACAATGAGCAGTTCTTC
CASSLQVNNEQFF
>TRBJ1-5|-|TRBV19|-
TGTGCCAGTAGTATAGGGGGCGGGGGCGGCCAGCCCCAGCATTTT
CASSIGGGGGQPQHF
>TRBJ1-1|once|TRBV4-1|-
TGCGCCAGCAGCCAAGGGACATCGGATGCTGAAGCTTTCTTT
CASSQGTSDAEAFF
>TRBJ2-7|-|TRBV11-1|TRBD2
TGTGCCAGCAGCTTCTCAATCGGGACTAGCAAACCCGAGCAGTACTTC
CASSFSIGTSKPEQYF
>TRBJ1-1|-|TRBV6-5|-
TGTGCCAGCAGTCCTATTGGGCGCTTGAACACTGAAGCTTTCTTT
CASSPIGRLNTEAFF
>TRBJ2-2|-|TRBV5-1|TRBD2
TGCGCCAGCAGCATCGTCAGCGGGAGGGGAAACGGGGAGCTGTTTTTT
CASSIVSGRGNGELFF
>TRBJ2-7|-|TRBV29-1|-
TGCAGCGTTGAAGATTACGCGGGGGCAAACTACGAGCAGTACTTC
CSVEDYAGANYEQYF
>TRBJ2-2|-|TRBV11-2|-
TGTGCCAGCAGCTTAAGGAGTCTAGCCACAACCGGGGAGCTGTTTTTT
CASSLRSLATTGELFF
>TRBJ1-1|-|TRBV6-2/TRBV6-3|-
TGTGCCAGCAGTCGGAAATCGGACCTAGGGGGCACTGAAGCTTTCTTT
CASSRKSDLGGTEAFF
>TRBJ2-1|-|TRBV11-2|TRBD2
TGTGCCAGCAGCGCCAGCGGGGGCGGTGAGCAGTTCTTC
CASSASGGGEQFF
>TRBJ1-2|-|TRBV10-3|-
TGTGCCATCAGTGAGAGAGGCCCAGGGTACTATGGCTACACCTTC
CAISERGPGYYGYTF
>TRBJ1-3|-|TRBV12-3/TRBV12-4|TRBD1
TGTGCCAGCAGTGCACAGGGGAACACCATATATTTT
CASSAQGNTIYF
>TRBJ2-1|-|TRBV28|TRBD1
TGTGCCAGCAGTTTTCTAGGGACAGGGGGCCGGGAGCAGTTCTTC
CASSFLGTGGREQFF
>TRBJ1-5|-|TRBV19|-
TGTGCCAGTAGGGACAGACCTAGCAATCAGCCCCAGCATTTT
CASRDRPSNQPQHF
>TRBJ1-1|-|TRBV28|-
TGTGCCAGCAGTCCCGACGTATGGGGGGGGAACACTGAAGCTTTCTTT
CASSPDVWGGNTEAFF
>TRBJ1-4|-|TRBV6-5|-
TGTGCCAGCAGTTACGGACAGCGTAATGAAAAACTGTTTTTT
CASSYGQRNEKLFF
>TRBJ2-3|-|TRBV3-1/TRBV3-2|-
TGTGCCAGCAGCCAAGGGGGACAATCTACAGATACGCAGTATTTT
CASSQGGQSTDTQYF
>TRBJ1-3|-|TRBV3-1/TRBV3-2|-
TGTGCCAGCAGCCTACAAAACACCATATATTTT
CASSLQNTIYF
>TRBJ2-5|-|TRBV28|-
TGTGCCAGCGGAAGGGGTCGTAAGGGTCGCGGAGAGACCCAGTACTTC
CASGRGRKGRGETQYF
>TRBJ2-5|once|TRBV11-2|TRBD2
TGTGCCAGCAGCCTCCCTCGGCCCGGGGGGAACTTC
CASSLPRPGGNF
>TRBJ2-3|-|TRBV6-5|-
TGTGCCAGCAGCCCAAATGCAGATACGCAGTATTTT
CASSPNADTQYF
>TRBJ2-7|few|TRBV2|TRBD1
TGTGCCAGCCGAACAGGGGCCGGCGACGAGCAGTACTTC
CASRTGAGDEQYF
>TRBJ2-7|-|TRBV27|-
TGTGCCAGCAGTAGGAATAGCAATACCTACGAGCAGTACTTC
CASSRNSNTYEQYF
>TRBJ2-1|-|TRBV7-9|TRBD2
TGTGCCAGCAGAGGTGCGGGAGGGGGGTCCTACAATGAGCAGTTCTTC
CASRGAGGGSYNEQFF
>TRBJ2-3|-|TRBV19|-
TGTGCCAGTAGCCGCTTCTCGGGGGATGATACGCAGTATTTT
CASSRFSGDDTQYF
>TRBJ1-1|-|TRBV19|-
TGTGCCAGTAGTTCGGTCAACACTGAAGCTTTCTTT
CASSSVNTEAFF
>TRBJ2-7|once|TRBV24-1|TRBD1
TGTGCCAATGGACAGGGAGTATACGAGCAGTACTTC
CANGQGVYEQYF
>TRBJ1-6|-|TRBV3-1/TRBV3-2|TRBD1
TGTGCCAGCAGCCACACCGGGACAGGGGGGAATTCACCCCTCCACTTT
CASSHTGTGGNSPLHF
>TRBJ1-2|once|TRBV20-1|-
TGCAGTGAGGGGGGGGCGGAAGGCTACACCTTC
CSEGGAEGYTF
>TRBJ2-1|-|TRBV2|-
TGTGCCAGCAGTCAGGGAAGGGATGAGCAGTTCTTC
CASSQGRDEQFF
>TRBJ2-3|-|TRBV9|-
TGTGCCAGCAGCCCCCGACAGCGCACAGATACGCAGTATTTT
CASSPRQRTDTQYF
>TRBJ2-6|-|TRBV9|-
TGTGCCAGCAGCGTGGGGCCAGGGCCTCGTTCTGGGGCCAACGTCCTGACTTTC
CASSVGPGPRSGANVLTF